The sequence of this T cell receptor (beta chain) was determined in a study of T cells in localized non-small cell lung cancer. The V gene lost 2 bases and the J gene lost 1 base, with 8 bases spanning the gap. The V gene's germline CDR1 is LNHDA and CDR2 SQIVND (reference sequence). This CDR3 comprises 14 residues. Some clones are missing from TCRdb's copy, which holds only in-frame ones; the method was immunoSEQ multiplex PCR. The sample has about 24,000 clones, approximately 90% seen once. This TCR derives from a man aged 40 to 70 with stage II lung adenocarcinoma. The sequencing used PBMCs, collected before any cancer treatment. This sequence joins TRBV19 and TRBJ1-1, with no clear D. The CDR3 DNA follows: TGTGCCAGTAGTATAAAGACCGGGAACACTGAAGCTTTCTTT. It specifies CASSIKTGNTEAFF.